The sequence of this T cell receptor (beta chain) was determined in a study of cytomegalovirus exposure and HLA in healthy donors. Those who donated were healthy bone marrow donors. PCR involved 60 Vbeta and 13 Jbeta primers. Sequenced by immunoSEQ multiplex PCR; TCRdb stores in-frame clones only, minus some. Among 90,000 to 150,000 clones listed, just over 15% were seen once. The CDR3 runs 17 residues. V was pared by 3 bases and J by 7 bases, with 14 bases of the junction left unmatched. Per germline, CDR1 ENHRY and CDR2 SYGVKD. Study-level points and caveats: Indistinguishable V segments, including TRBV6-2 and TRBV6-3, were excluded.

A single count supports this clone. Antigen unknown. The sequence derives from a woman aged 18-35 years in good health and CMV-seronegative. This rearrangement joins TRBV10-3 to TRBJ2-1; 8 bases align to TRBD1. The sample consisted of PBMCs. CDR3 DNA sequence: TGTGCCATCAGTGACCTTAATCAGGGGGCGTTAAGGAATGAGCAGTTCTTC. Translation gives CAISDLNQGALRNEQFF.